The 14 T cell receptor beta chains below all came from one sample that was sequenced in a study of CD8+ T cells in alopecia areata. Treatment meaning: oral pan-JAK inhibitor, 5-10 mg twice daily. cDNA prepared by RNA extraction and subsequent reverse transcription served as the template for sequencing. Only in-frame clones appear in the TCRdb table, and some are missing; sequencing was by immunoSEQ multiplex PCR. Of 150,000 to 200,000 clones detected, 51% appear once; the ten largest clones hold 10%. The starting material was CD8+ T cells sorted from blood, obtained between weeks 51 and 54, from a patient treated with tofacitinib. These receptors all stem from a human donor with alopecia areata.

The J gene is TRBJ2-7, the V gene TRBV13; D is ambiguous. The germline V and J ends were trimmed by 3 bases and 5 bases, with 14 bases remaining between them. Germline-derived CDR1 and CDR2 are PRHDT and FYEKMQ (reference sequence). The CDR3 consists of 14 residues. The CDR3 reads CASSFPGLADEQYF. For the CDR3, the DNA is TGTGCCAGCAGCTTTCCGGGCCTCGCTGACGAGCAGTACTTC.

The rearrangement uses TRBV4-3 and TRBJ1-2; D is unresolved. Germline CDR1 reads LGHNA; CDR2 reads YSLEER. V was clipped by 1 base and J by 8 bases, with 5 bases between them. This CDR3 has 11 residues. The CDR3 sequence: CASSQGGGYTF. The DNA of the CDR3 is TGCGCCAGCAGCCAAGGGGGAGGCTACACCTTC.

The V and J genes are TRBV30 and TRBJ1-1; the D is unclear. Germline V gene data show CDR1 as GTSNPN and CDR2 as SVGIG (reference sequence). The CDR3 sequence is 14 residues long. Trimming pared 3 bases from V and 4 bases from J, leaving 15 bases between. CDR3 sequence: CAWRVVAAGTEAFF. CDR3 bases: TGTGCCTGGAGGGTGGTTGCTGCGGGCACTGAAGCTTTCTTT.

This clone was seen a handful of times. The V gene is TRBV9, the J gene TRBJ1-1; the D gene is possibly TRBD1 (5 bases). The germline V gene has CDR1 SGDLS and CDR2 YYNGEE. Between the trimmed V and J ends, which lost 3 bases and 0 bases, there was a span of 12 bases. The CDR3 has 15 amino acids. CDR3 sequence (DNA): TGTGCCAGCAGCGCATTCGGACACATGAACACTGAAGCTTTCTTT. It specifies CASSAFGHMNTEAFF.

A few counts support this clone. The J gene is TRBJ1-1, the V gene TRBV29-1, with TRBD1 matching over 9 bases. Germline lookup yields CDR1 SQVTM and CDR2 ANQGSEA. V lost 7 bases and J lost 0; bases outside the gene matches: 3. The CDR3 loop spans 13 amino acids. In DNA, the CDR3 is TGCAGCGCTCGGGACAGGGTGAACACTGAAGCTTTCTTT. This translates into CSARDRVNTEAFF.

V usage is TRBV25-1 and J usage is TRBJ1-4; the D is unclear. Trimming shortened V by 7 bases and J by 8 bases, and 17 bases separated the two germline ends. Germline V CDR1 and CDR2: MGHDK, SYGVNS. The length of the CDR3 is 14 residues. The CDR3 DNA sequence: TGTGCCAGCATCAGTAGGGATGGTAGCGAAAAACTGTTTTTT. Protein: CASISRDGSEKLFF.

This sequence joins TRBV11-2 and TRBJ2-1, with D perhaps TRBD2 (6 bases). V was shortened by 3 bases and J by 5 bases, with 8 bases between the two germline ends. CDR1 SGHAT and CDR2 FQNNGV come from the germline V gene. CDR3 size: 13 residues. CDR3 sequence: CASSFGGDNEQFF. The DNA for the CDR3 is TGTGCCAGCAGCTTTGGAGGGGACAATGAGCAGTTCTTC.

This clone was observed a handful of times. J is TRBJ2-2 and V is TRBV7-9; possibly TRBD1 for D (5 bases). The germline V gene encodes CDR1 SEHNR and CDR2 FQNEAQ (reference sequence). This CDR3 has 14 amino acids. V lost 8 bases and J lost 1, with 11 bases in between. CDR3 coding DNA: TGTGCCAGCCTCCAACAGGAGAACACCGGGGAGCTGTTTTTT. Its protein product is CASLQQENTGELFF.

The chain recombines TRBV11-2 with TRBJ2-3; D unresolved. V was pared by 1 base and J by 3 bases, with 5 bases between. CDR1 SGHAT and CDR2 FQNNGV come from the germline V gene. This CDR3 contains 13 residues. CDR3 coding DNA: TGTGCCAGCAGCTTAGTCCCGACAGATACGCAGTATTTT. This encodes CASSLVPTDTQYF.

The chain links TRBV19 to TRBJ1-5, with unresolved D. Germline V gene lookup returns CDR1 LNHDA and CDR2 SQIVND (reference sequence). The CDR3 has 15 amino acids. Trimming shortened V by 5 bases and J by 3 bases, and 14 bases separated the two germline ends. This chain's CDR3 is CASSGLEVPNQPQHF. The CDR3, as DNA: TGTGCCAGTAGTGGTTTGGAGGTGCCCAATCAGCCCCAGCATTTT.

The chain joins TRBV30 to TRBJ2-5, with 10 bases matching TRBD2. The DNA end favors TRBJ2-7, so the J call may be wrong. Germline V gene sequence: CDR1 GTSNPN, CDR2 SVGIG (reference sequence). The CDR3 contains 15 residues. In nucleotides, the CDR3 is TGTGCCTGGAGTGTACTCCAGCGGGGGGGTGACGAGCAGTACTTC. Its translation: CAWSVLQRGGDEQYF.

This clone was seen more than once but under ten times. This sequence joins TRBV11-2 and TRBJ2-1, with 7 bases lining up with TRBD2. Germline V gene lookup returns CDR1 SGHAT and CDR2 FQNNGV. This CDR3 is 14 amino acids long. The trim removed 5 bases at V and 6 bases at J, leaving 7 bases unmatched. The CDR3 loop reads CASSPPWGGNEQFF. CDR3 in DNA: TGTGCCAGCAGCCCACCTTGGGGGGGCAATGAGCAGTTCTTC.

The sample holds a few counts of this clone. V is TRBV7-8 and J is TRBJ2-2; the D gene is possibly TRBD2 (5 bases). The germline gives CDR1 SGHVS, CDR2 FQNEAQ. Trimming shortened V by 1 base and J by 6 bases, and 15 bases separated the two germline ends. This CDR3 region has 16 residues. The CDR3 DNA reads TGTGCCAGCAGCTTAGAGAGGGTTTTGCCCCCCGGGGAGCTGTTTTTT. Its translation is CASSLERVLPPGELFF.

V gene TRBV18 combines with J gene TRBJ2-7; a possible D gene is TRBD1 (5 bases). CDR1 KGHSH and CDR2 LQKENI come from the germline V gene. The germline V and J ends were trimmed by 1 base and 0 bases, with 10 bases remaining between them. CDR3 length: 15 amino acids. This CDR3 reads CASSPRPDSSYEQYF. For the CDR3, the DNA is TGTGCCAGCTCACCACGTCCCGACAGCTCCTACGAGCAGTACTTC.